The 25 T cell receptor beta chains listed next were all sequenced from one sample in a study of cytomegalovirus exposure and HLA in healthy donors. Primers: 60 Vbeta forward and 13 Jbeta reverse. Using immunoSEQ multiplex PCR, the repertoire was profiled, and TCRdb retains in-frame clones only, with some absent. The sample has 180,000 or so clones, 77% seen once. Sequences were obtained from PBMCs. These TCRs come from a man aged 18 to 29 in good health and CMV-seronegative.

This sequence joins TRBV7-3 and TRBJ2-5, with 8 bases matching TRBD2. The length of the CDR3 is 15 residues. J gave up 4 bases and V 5 bases, and 9 bases lay outside the gene matches. Per germline, CDR1 SGHTA and CDR2 FQGTGA. CDR3 sequence: CASSLDGGASETQYF. Written as DNA, the CDR3 is TGTGCCAGCAGCCTGGACGGGGGGGCGTCAGAGACCCAGTACTTC.

The chain couples TRBV9 to TRBJ2-7, with 13 bases lining up with TRBD2. The CDR3 sequence is 15 residues long. Per the germline V gene, CDR1 is SGDLS and CDR2 is YYNGEE. V was clipped by 3 bases and J by 2 bases; unmatched bases: 2. CDR3 sequence reads: CASSAGTSGAYEQYF. As DNA, the CDR3 is TGTGCCAGCAGCGCCGGGACTAGCGGGGCCTACGAGCAGTACTTC. The whole variable domain, filled in from reference TRBV9 and TRBJ2-7, reads DSGVTQTPKHLITATGQRVTLRCSPRSGDLSVYWYQQSLDQGLQFLIQYYNGEERAKGNILERFSAQQFPDLHSELNLSSLELGDSALYFCASSAGTSGAYEQYFGPGTRLTVT.

The chain uses TRBV18 and TRBJ2-1; D might be TRBD1 (6 bases). V was trimmed by 3 bases and J by 6 bases, leaving 18 bases between them. The CDR3 contains 16 residues. CDR1 and CDR2 from the germline V gene are KGHSH and LQKENI. The CDR3 is CASSPGQTGIGNEQFF. In nucleotides, the CDR3 is TGTGCCAGCTCACCCGGGCAAACAGGGATTGGCAATGAGCAGTTCTTC.

The rearrangement joins TRBV19 to TRBJ1-2, with D possibly matching TRBD1 (5 bases). Germline V gene lookup returns CDR1 LNHDA and CDR2 SQIVND (reference sequence). V was shortened by 1 base and J by 0 bases, with 6 bases between the two germline ends. The CDR3 spans 14 residues. As DNA, the CDR3 is TGTGCCAGTAGTATAGGCAGGGCTAACTATGGCTACACCTTC. This codes for CASSIGRANYGYTF. Using reference TRBV19 and TRBJ1-2 for the parts outside the CDR3, the full variable domain is DGGITQSPKYLFRKEGQNVTLSCEQNLNHDAMYWYRQDPGQGLRLIYYSQIVNDFQKGDIAEGYSVSREKKESFPLTVTSAQKNPTAFYLCASSIGRANYGYTFGSGTRLTVV.

This chain connects TRBV29-1 to TRBJ1-4; 7 bases align to TRBD1. V dropped 4 bases and J dropped 4; count of bases not matched to a gene: 6. The CDR3 runs 14 residues. CDR1 and CDR2 from the germline V gene are SQVTM and ANQGSEA. The CDR3 is CSVGGGAGNEKLFF. DNA of the CDR3: TGCAGCGTTGGAGGGGGCGCGGGTAATGAAAAACTGTTTTTT.

V usage is TRBV7-2 and J usage is TRBJ2-7; TRBD1 matches 11 bases. The CDR3 runs 16 residues. The junction had 6 bases not matched to a gene; V was cut back by 3 bases and J by 2 bases. Germline assignment: CDR1 SGHTA and CDR2 FQGNSA. The DNA for the CDR3 is TGTGCCAGCAGCTTCTCGGGACAGGGGGTACCCTACGAGCAGTACTTC. Protein: CASSFSGQGVPYEQYF.

This clone was counted between two and nine times. The rearrangement uses TRBV4-2 and TRBJ2-2, with 8 bases that match TRBD1. Germline V gene data show CDR1 as LGHNA and CDR2 as YNFKEQ. The junction had 5 bases not matched to a gene; V was cut back by 4 bases and J by 4 bases. This CDR3 contains 15 residues. The CDR3 protein is CASSLSGGFTGELFF. CDR3 sequence (DNA): TGTGCCAGCAGCCTCTCAGGGGGCTTCACCGGGGAGCTGTTTTTT.

This chain uses TRBV5-1 with TRBJ1-2; possibly TRBD1 for D (6 bases). The CDR3 is 18 residues long. V was shortened by 4 bases and J by 1 base, with 23 bases between the two germline ends. The germline V gene has CDR1 SGHRS and CDR2 YFSETQ. The CDR3 loop reads CASSLDSASGSFNYGYTF. The CDR3 nucleotides are TGCGCCAGCAGCCTGGACAGTGCCAGCGGGTCTTTTAACTATGGCTACACCTTC. Full variable domain (remainder filled in from reference TRBV5-1 and TRBJ1-2): KAGVTQTPRYLIKTRGQQVTLSCSPISGHRSVSWYQQTPGQGLQFLFEYFSETQRNKGNFPGRFSGRQFSNSRSEMNVSTLELGDSALYLCASSLDSASGSFNYGYTFGSGTRLTVV.

In the case of this clone: Other DNA sequences in the sample encode the same CDR3. This sequence joins TRBV28 and TRBJ2-7, with D maybe TRBD1 (5 bases). The CDR3 spans 13 residues. Trimming took 3 bases from V and 2 from J, leaving 8 bases between them. Germline CDR1 reads MDHEN; CDR2 reads SYDVKM. The CDR3 region is CASSLVRAYEQYF. As DNA, the CDR3 is TGTGCCAGCAGTTTGGTCAGGGCCTACGAGCAGTACTTC. The full variable domain, completed using reference TRBV28 and TRBJ2-7, is DVKVTQSSRYLVKRTGEKVFLECVQDMDHENMFWYRQDPGLGLRLIYFSYDVKMKEKGDIPEGYSVSREKKERFSLILESASTNQTSMYLCASSLVRAYEQYFGPGTRLTVT.

The chain recombines TRBV19 with TRBJ1-5, with TRBD1 matching over 9 bases. V lost 2 bases and J lost 3; bases outside the gene matches: 5. Per germline, CDR1 LNHDA and CDR2 SQIVND (reference sequence). The CDR3 runs to 16 residues. The CDR3 reads CASSIMGQGINQPQHF. CDR3 coding DNA: TGTGCCAGTAGTATAATGGGACAGGGTATCAATCAGCCCCAGCATTTT.

The rearrangement joins TRBV14 to TRBJ1-3; D is uncertain. Trimming shortened V by 2 bases and J by 4 bases, and 15 bases separated the two germline ends. Germline CDR1 is SGHDN and CDR2 is FVKESK. This CDR3 contains 16 residues. The CDR3 DNA reads as TGTGCCAGCAGCCAACGGTCAGGTTTTGTGGGAAACACCATATATTTT. It specifies CASSQRSGFVGNTIYF.

The chain is built from TRBV6-6 and TRBJ2-1, with unresolved D. The CDR3 is 15 residues long. CDR1 and CDR2 (germline): MNHNY, SVGAGI (reference sequence). The ends were cut back, 5 bases at V and 3 bases at J, with 14 bases in the middle. For the CDR3, the DNA is TGTGCCAGCAGTGATGACTCCGCCGGCTACAATGAGCAGTTCTTC. It specifies CASSDDSAGYNEQFF.

The rearrangement joins TRBV30 to TRBJ1-2; D unclear. Trimming cost V 0 bases and J 5 bases, with 13 bases left between them. Germline-derived CDR1 and CDR2 are GTSNPN and SVGIG (reference sequence). The CDR3 spans 14 residues. In nucleotides, the CDR3 is TGTGCCTGGAGTGTACGGGAGGAGGTTTATGGCTACACCTTC. It yields the protein CAWSVREEVYGYTF.

This sequence joins TRBV19 and TRBJ2-3; tentative D call: TRBD1 (6 bases). Germline assignment: CDR1 LNHDA and CDR2 SQIVND (reference sequence). V was cut by 3 bases and J by 0 bases, with 13 bases left in between. This CDR3 has 16 amino acids. CDR3 sequence: CASSMRGSPSTDTQYF. The CDR3 DNA sequence: TGTGCCAGTAGTATGAGGGGGTCCCCTAGCACAGATACGCAGTATTTT.

This chain joins TRBV27 and TRBJ2-5; 7 bases line up with TRBD2. The V gene's germline CDR1 is MNHEY and CDR2 SMNVEV (reference sequence). J gave up 2 bases and V 1 base, and 7 bases lay outside the gene matches. The CDR3 is 16 residues long. The CDR3 DNA sequence: TGTGCCAGCAGTTTATACGCGGGAGCGCGGCAAGAGACCCAGTACTTC. As protein: CASSLYAGARQETQYF.

This clone was counted a few times. The chain carries TRBV5-1 and TRBJ2-1; maybe TRBD1 (6 bases). CDR3 length equals 15 residues. Germline values: CDR1 SGHRS, CDR2 YFSETQ. V lost 4 bases, J lost 4 bases, and 15 bases lay in between. The chain's CDR3 is CASSPRQAHYNEQFF. CDR3 coding DNA: TGCGCCAGCAGCCCTCGACAGGCTCATTACAATGAGCAGTTCTTC.

The V gene is TRBV15, the J gene TRBJ1-2, with TRBD1 identical over 8 bases. The V gene end was trimmed by 3 bases and the J gene end by 6 bases; junction bases not matched to a gene: 9. The CDR3 length is 15 residues. Germline values: CDR1 LNHNV, CDR2 YYDKDF (reference sequence). In nucleotides, the CDR3 is TGTGCCACCAGCAGCCGCGGACAGGGTGGGGATGGCTACACCTTC. Amino acid sequence: CATSSRGQGGDGYTF.

V gene TRBV6-1 combines with J gene TRBJ2-5; TRBD1 matches 8 bases. The CDR3 is 14 amino acids. The junction had 3 bases not matched to a gene; V was cut back by 3 bases and J by 3 bases. Germline values: CDR1 MNHNS, CDR2 SASEGT. The CDR3 sequence is CASSDPDREETQYF. The CDR3 bases are TGTGCCAGCAGTGACCCGGACAGGGAAGAGACCCAGTACTTC.

CDR3 bases: TGTGCCGGAGCCGACAGCTCACTAGCCAAAAACATTCAGTACTTC. Translating it yields CAGADSSLAKNIQYF. This chain uses TRBV6-6 with TRBJ2-4; weak D call: TRBD1 (5 bases). V was clipped by 11 bases and J by 0 bases, with 17 bases between them. Germline V gives CDR1 MNHNY, CDR2 SVGAGI (reference sequence). This CDR3 is built from 15 residues.

The CDR3 loop reads CASSLGQQGTDTQYF. The CDR3 DNA sequence: TGTGCCAGCAGCTTAGGCCAACAGGGTACAGATACGCAGTATTTT. The V gene is TRBV13, the J gene TRBJ2-3; D perhaps matches TRBD1 (6 bases). The CDR3 covers 15 residues. Looked up from germline, CDR1 is PRHDT and CDR2 is FYEKMQ (reference sequence). The V and J ends lost 0 bases and 3 bases respectively, with 10 bases between them. The whole variable domain, filled in from reference TRBV13 and TRBJ2-3, reads AAGVIQSPRHLIKEKRETATLKCYPIPRHDTVYWYQQGPGQDPQFLISFYEKMQSDKGSIPDRFSAQQFSDYHSELNMSSLELGDSALYFCASSLGQQGTDTQYFGPGTRLTVL.

The gene calls are TRBV5-5 and TRBJ2-7, with TRBD1 identical over 10 bases. V lost 4 bases, J lost 3 bases, and 1 base stayed unmatched. This CDR3 spans 13 amino acids. The V gene's germline CDR1 is SGHKS and CDR2 YYEKEE (reference sequence). The CDR3 reads CASSGDRGYEQYF. The CDR3 coding sequence is TGTGCCAGCAGCGGGGACAGGGGCTACGAGCAGTACTTC.

The CDR3 nucleotides read TGTGCCAGCATCGCCGGGGGTTCCAATGAAAAACTGTTTTTT. This codes for CASIAGGSNEKLFF. This chain links TRBV7-9 with TRBJ1-4, with D perhaps TRBD1 (5 bases). The CDR3 has 14 residues. The V gene lost 7 bases and the J gene lost 5 bases, with 14 bases spanning the gap. Germline assignment: CDR1 SEHNR and CDR2 FQNEAQ (reference sequence). The full variable domain, in which reference TRBV7-9 and TRBJ1-4 provide the parts outside the CDR3, is DTGVSQNPRHKITKRGQNVTFRCDPISEHNRLYWYRQTLGQGPEFLTYFQNEAQLEKSRLLSDRFSAERPKGSFSTLEIQRTEQGDSAMYLCASIAGGSNEKLFFGSGTQLSVL.

The chain couples TRBV5-1 to TRBJ2-1; 8 nucleotides match TRBD1. The CDR3 loop spans 14 amino acids. The V and J ends lost 4 bases and 7 bases, in that order; junction bases with no gene match: 7. CDR1 SGHRS and CDR2 YFSETQ come from the germline V gene. The CDR3 here is CASSLGQGRNEQFF. The DNA for the CDR3 is TGCGCCAGCAGCCTTGGACAGGGAAGGAATGAGCAGTTCTTC. Combining the CDR3 with reference TRBV5-1 and TRBJ2-1 gives the whole variable domain KAGVTQTPRYLIKTRGQQVTLSCSPISGHRSVSWYQQTPGQGLQFLFEYFSETQRNKGNFPGRFSGRQFSNSRSEMNVSTLELGDSALYLCASSLGQGRNEQFFGPGTRLTVL.

This sequence joins TRBV7-6 and TRBJ2-3; no reliable D call. The CDR3 loop spans 14 amino acids. V was shortened by 1 base and J by 7 bases, with 12 bases between the two germline ends. Germline CDR1 SGHVS, CDR2 FNYEAQ. The CDR3 DNA reads as TGTGCCAGCAGCTTAGGCTGGGCCCGAAATACGCAGTATTTT. Translation gives CASSLGWARNTQYF.

The chain carries TRBV25-1 and TRBJ1-6; D unresolved. Germline CDR1 reads MGHDK; CDR2 reads SYGVNS. V lost 5 bases, J lost 0 bases, and 11 bases lay in between. The CDR3 runs to 16 residues. The CDR3 nucleotides read TGTGCCAGCAGTCCCCATTATAGCTCCTATAATTCACCCCTCCACTTT. This sequence encodes CASSPHYSSYNSPLHF. Variable domain in full (rest from reference TRBV25-1 and TRBJ1-6): EADIYQTPRYLVIGTGKKITLECSQTMGHDKMYWYQQDPGMELHLIHYSYGVNSTEKGDLSSESTVSRIRTEHFPLTLESARPSHTSQYLCASSPHYSSYNSPLHFGNGTRLTVT.